This T cell receptor beta chain stems from a study of blood T cells in healthy people across ages. From germline, CDR1 is KGHSH and CDR2 LQKENI. The CDR3 is 17 residues long. With a J-beta primer mix and a sample-barcoded 5' primer, a second PCR ran about 7 to 12 cycles. TCRdb independently ran MiXCR on the 5' RACE reads; one entry per CDR3 protein. The sample consists of over 750,000 distinct CDR3 sequences, approximately 25% of them appearing once. This same sample was also part of a study on T cells of mothers and their children. This second study says: A few healthy Caucasian mothers gave samples, and so did their six children.

The receptor was derived from a boy aged 5 to 17 in good health. The chain is built from TRBV18 and TRBJ2-5; tentative D call: TRBD2 (5 bases). The J call may not be correct, given that the DNA end is closer to TRBJ2-1. The sequencing sample was made of blood. CDR3 amino acids: CASSPPLSADEGNEQFF. The CDR3 bases are TGTGCCAGCTCACCACCGCTCAGCGCCGATGAGGGCAATGAGCAGTTCTTC.